The present TCR beta chain was sequenced within a study of cytomegalovirus exposure and HLA in healthy donors. Study findings and constraints: When presence/absence was analysed, sequencing depth was taken to be roughly uniform across donors. A later analysis reportedly found that, within productive TCRs, an Asian-associated ancestry cluster had fewer N-insertions than the mean observed across the 666 donors.

V gave up 4 bases and J gave up 2 bases, with 9 bases separating them. CDR1 is MNHEY and CDR2 is SVGAGI in the germline V gene. This CDR3 comprises 15 residues. Unrecorded immune exposure was likely among donors, who were nominally healthy when sampled. The PCR used 60 Vbeta and 13 Jbeta primers. Sequencing was performed with immunoSEQ multiplex PCR; in TCRdb, only in-frame clones are kept and a portion is missing. The sample consists of 250,000 to 350,000 clones, just over 85% of them appearing once. In regard to this clone: Its specificity is unknown.

Input material: PBMCs. The chain carries TRBV6-5 and TRBJ1-6; D remains unclear. The receptor was isolated from a man aged 35 to 55 in good health and CMV-seropositive. The CDR3 nucleotides are TGTGCCAGCAGTTCGGGAACCCCCTATAATTCACCCCTCCACTTT. Its translation: CASSSGTPYNSPLHF.